A single sample gave rise to the 10 T cell receptor beta chains below, sequenced in a study of control samples from healthy donors and cancer patients. Profiled with immunoSEQ multiplex PCR; TCRdb holds only in-frame clones, not every one. The data contain roughly 70,000 clones, approximately 84% of them singletons. Sequenced: blood. Receptors originate from a man between 50 and 59 years old in good health.

The rearrangement joins TRBV2 to TRBJ2-7; 9 nucleotides agree with TRBD1. V was clipped by 4 bases and J by 2 bases; unmatched bases: 3. Germline values: CDR1 SNHLY, CDR2 FYNNEI. The CDR3 loop spans 14 amino acids. The CDR3 DNA sequence: TGTGCCAGCAGTGGAGGACAGGGGACCTACGAGCAGTACTTC. This encodes CASSGGQGTYEQYF.

The V and J genes are TRBV6-5 and TRBJ1-2, with no clear D. CDR1 is MNHEY and CDR2 is SVGAGI in the germline V gene. V was cut by 0 bases and J by 7 bases, with 18 bases left in between. CDR3 length: 16 amino acids. The DNA for the CDR3 is TGTGCCAGCAGTTACTCGATGTCCAGTCGTGGCGGTGGCTACACCTTC. This encodes CASSYSMSSRGGGYTF.

The rearrangement uses TRBV6-5 and TRBJ2-7; TRBD1 aligns across 7 bases. Germline CDR1 reads MNHEY; CDR2 reads SVGAGI. The CDR3 spans 13 residues. V dropped 2 bases and J dropped 2; count of bases not matched to a gene: 0. CDR3: CASSYRGPYEQYF. The CDR3 DNA sequence: TGTGCCAGCAGTTACAGGGGGCCCTACGAGCAGTACTTC.

This rearrangement joins TRBV29-1 to TRBJ1-1, with no clear D. Trimming removed 8 bases at V and 4 bases at J, with 11 bases between. The CDR3 contains 11 residues. Per the germline V gene, CDR1 is SQVTM and CDR2 is ANQGSEA. The CDR3 protein is CSQQRATEAFF. CDR3 DNA sequence: TGCAGCCAGCAGCGTGCCACTGAAGCTTTCTTT.

V gene TRBV6-2 or TRBV6-3 combines with J gene TRBJ2-6; D possibly uses TRBD1 or TRBD2 (5 bases each). Germline assignment: CDR1 MNHEY and CDR2 SVGEGT. Trimming removed 1 base at V and 2 bases at J, with 6 bases between. This CDR3 is built from 15 residues. The CDR3 DNA sequence: TGTGCCAGCAGTTACTGGGGGACTGGGGCCAACGTCCTGACTTTC. This translates into CASSYWGTGANVLTF.

The CDR3: CSVSRKREAVADTQYF. Here the CDR3 DNA reads TGCAGCGTTAGTCGGAAGCGGGAGGCCGTGGCTGATACGCAGTATTTT. The J gene is TRBJ2-3, the V gene TRBV29-1, with 9 bases lining up with TRBD2. CDR1 and CDR2 from the germline V gene are SQVTM and ANQGSEA. The CDR3 consists of 16 residues. J lost 6 bases, V lost 5 bases, and 15 bases had no gene match.

The rearrangement links TRBV6-4 to TRBJ2-7; D may be TRBD2 (5 bases). Trimming shortened V by 5 bases and J by 3 bases, and 11 bases separated the two germline ends. CDR1 and CDR2 from the germline V gene are MRHNA and SNTAGT. The CDR3 has 13 residues. The CDR3 here is CASSTRLGYEQYF. For the CDR3, the DNA is TGTGCCAGCAGTACTAGGTTGGGCTACGAGCAGTACTTC.

The chain combines TRBV13 with TRBJ2-1, with 10 bases matching TRBD2. Germline lookup yields CDR1 PRHDT and CDR2 FYEKMQ (reference sequence). The CDR3 loop spans 16 amino acids. V gave up 2 bases and J gave up 6 bases; unmatched junction bases: 7. The CDR3 nucleotides are TGTGCCAGCAGCTTACAGTTCCTAGCGGGGGTCAATGAGCAGTTCTTC. Its protein product is CASSLQFLAGVNEQFF.

This chain links TRBV5-1 with TRBJ1-4; 10 nucleotides match TRBD1. The J segment lost 7 bases and the V segment lost 4 bases, leaving 4 bases of the junction unmatched. The CDR3 has 14 residues. Germline loops: CDR1 SGHRS, CDR2 YFSETQ. The CDR3 region is CASSPTGGSEKLFF. The DNA for the CDR3 is TGCGCCAGCAGCCCGACAGGGGGCAGTGAAAAACTGTTTTTT.

The chain links TRBV19 to TRBJ2-7; perhaps TRBD1 as D (8 bases). The CDR3 totals 15 residues. Germline values: CDR1 LNHDA, CDR2 SQIVND (reference sequence). V lost 6 bases and J 3 bases, leaving 18 bases between the germline ends. In DNA, the CDR3 is TGTGCCAGTAGGATACAGGGGGAGGGGATCTACGAGCAGTACTTC. This codes for CASRIQGEGIYEQYF.